These T cell receptor beta chains were read from a single sample in a study of early T cells in non-severe SARS-CoV-2 infection. TCRdb reprocessed the 5' RACE reads via MiXCR and lists one record per CDR3 protein. The data contain under 70,000 distinct CDR3 sequences, 9.5% to 13% of them singletons. The sequenced material came from whole blood. These receptor sequences come from an adult who was a healthcare worker with PCR-confirmed SARS-CoV-2 infection or an uninfected control (not recorded which). Both conserved end residues are part of each CDR3. Each record gives: clone size, J gene, D gene, V gene, CDR3 protein, CDR3 DNA. D genes are given only for firm matches. Only some rows state a clone size, as once, few, many or a class for expanded clones.

>many|TRBJ2-1|TRBD2|TRBV6-1
CASRPLSGRNYNEQFF
TGTGCCAGCAGACCTCTAAGCGGGAGGAACTACAATGAGCAGTTCTTC
>many|TRBJ1-1|.|TRBV10-1
CASTAGTMEDTEAFF
TGCGCCAGCACAGCCGGGACAATGGAAGACACTGAAGCTTTCTTT
>many|TRBJ2-5|.|TRBV5-5
CASSFQHQETQYF
TGTGCCAGCAGCTTCCAGCACCAAGAGACCCAGTACTTC
>.|TRBJ2-2|.|TRBV29-1
CSVEIRTVNTGELFF
TGCAGCGTTGAAATCCGGACAGTTAACACCGGGGAGCTGTTTTTT
>many|TRBJ1-5|.|TRBV7-2
CASSFSGGADQPQHF
TGTGCCAGCAGCTTTTCTGGGGGCGCGGATCAGCCCCAGCATTTT
>few|TRBJ1-2|.|TRBV3-1
CASTLRGRGYTF
TGTGCCAGCACCCTGCGAGGTCGGGGCTACACCTTC
>.|TRBJ2-5|TRBD2|TRBV18
CASSPPLGGKETQYF
TGTGCCAGCTCACCACCGTTGGGAGGGAAAGAGACCCAGTACTTC
>many|TRBJ2-2|TRBD2|TRBV4-1
CASSHPLGGRGSGELFF
TGCGCCAGCAGCCACCCCCTCGGAGGGAGGGGCTCCGGGGAGCTGTTTTTT
>few|TRBJ1-5|.|TRBV7-9
CASSKTAGQPQHF
TGTGCCAGCAGCAAGACAGCAGGACAGCCCCAGCATTTT
>many|TRBJ1-5|.|TRBV4-1
CASSQDGALSNQPQHF
TGCGCCAGCAGCCAAGATGGGGCACTATCAAATCAGCCCCAGCATTTT
>many|TRBJ2-7|TRBD2|TRBV7-3
CASSFRGGDEQYF
TGTGCCAGCAGCTTTCGGGGAGGGGACGAGCAGTACTTC
>many|TRBJ2-1|.|TRBV18
CAGSPESYNEQFF
TGTGCCGGATCGCCGGAGTCCTACAATGAGCAGTTCTTC
>many|TRBJ2-2|.|TRBV6-1
CASSVPNPTGELFF
TGTGCCAGCAGTGTACCGAACCCCACCGGGGAGCTGTTTTTT
>.|TRBJ2-7|TRBD2|TRBV5-1
CASSLLGGTAYEQYF
TGCGCCAGCAGCTTGCTGGGGGGGACGGCCTACGAGCAGTACTTC
>many|TRBJ1-1|.|TRBV7-9
CASRDPQNTEAFF
TGTGCCAGCAGGGACCCACAAAACACTGAAGCTTTCTTT
>many|TRBJ2-3|TRBD2|TRBV12-3/TRBV12-4
CASSFAKGTSGRAGTDTQYF
TGTGCCAGCAGTTTCGCTAAGGGGACTAGCGGGAGGGCTGGCACAGATACGCAGTATTTT